The rows below give T cell receptor beta chains drawn from one sample of a study of technical replicates of blood from a handful of donors. Profiled with immunoSEQ multiplex PCR; TCRdb holds only in-frame clones, not every one. The sample lists roughly 80,000 clones; 75% to 90% were seen once. Material for sequencing was T cells isolated from PBMCs. The receptors here all came from a human donor in good health. Each CDR3 is given with its conserved first and last residue. D genes are given only for firm matches. Size is omitted from some rows. Given values are once, few, many or a class for expanded clones.

v_gene	d_gene	abundance	j_gene	CDR3nt	CDR3aa
TRBV2	TRBD2	-	TRBJ2-3	TGTGCCAGCAGTGAAGCCCCTAGCGGGGCAGATACGCAGTATTTT	CASSEAPSGADTQYF
TRBV11-2	TRBD2	-	TRBJ2-7	TGTGCCAGCAGCTTAGGTCTCGGGAGGGGGAGCGAGCAGTACTTC	CASSLGLGRGSEQYF
TRBV11-2	TRBD2	-	TRBJ2-1	TGTGCCAGCAGCTTATTGGCGGGAGAAAACAATGAGCAGTTCTTC	CASSLLAGENNEQFF
TRBV29-1	-	few	TRBJ2-5	TGCAGCGTTGAAGAGTCAGGGAAGACCCAGTACTTC	CSVEESGKTQYF
TRBV5-1	-	-	TRBJ2-7	TGCGCCAGCAGCTTCTCGGGGGGCGCCTACGAGCAGTACTTC	CASSFSGGAYEQYF
TRBV28	-	-	TRBJ2-7	TGTGCCAGCAGTTCGCAGGGTAGCCTCTACGAGCAGTACTTC	CASSSQGSLYEQYF
TRBV6-1	TRBD2	-	TRBJ2-5	TGTGCCAGCAGTGAAGCTTACGCTAGCGGGCAAGAGACCCAGTACTTC	CASSEAYASGQETQYF
TRBV4-2	-	once	TRBJ2-5	TGTGCCAGCAGCCAGGGTACAGCTTCCGAACAAGAGACCCAGTACTTC	CASSQGTASEQETQYF
TRBV6-5	-	-	TRBJ1-2	TGTGCCAGCAGCCGAGACCACAGGGAAAATGGCTACACCTTC	CASSRDHRENGYTF
TRBV20-1	-	-	TRBJ2-7	TGCAGTGCTACGAGGAGCGAGCAGTACTTC	CSATRSEQYF
TRBV9	TRBD1	-	TRBJ2-5	TGTGCCAGCAGCGTAGGAGGGGGCGCGGAGACCCAGTACTTC	CASSVGGGAETQYF